This TCR beta chain stems from a study of T cell changes during pregnancy in multiple sclerosis. Repertoires were generated with immunoSEQ multiplex PCR, while TCRdb's copy carries only in-frame clones and drops some. This sample has under 80,000 clones; 88% occur once, and the top ten carry over 1.5%. The germline gives CDR1 SGHRS, CDR2 YFSETQ. The length of the CDR3 is 13 residues. Trimming left V 5 bases short and J 1 base short, with 9 bases between. This specimen was peripheral blood, taken in the first trimester of pregnancy. This clonotype was obtained from a female donor with multiple sclerosis, enrolled in a pregnancy study. The V and J genes are TRBV5-1 and TRBJ1-1; D not certain. In DNA, the CDR3 is TGCGCCAGCAGGTTTATATGGAACACTGAAGCTTTCTTT. It specifies CASRFIWNTEAFF.